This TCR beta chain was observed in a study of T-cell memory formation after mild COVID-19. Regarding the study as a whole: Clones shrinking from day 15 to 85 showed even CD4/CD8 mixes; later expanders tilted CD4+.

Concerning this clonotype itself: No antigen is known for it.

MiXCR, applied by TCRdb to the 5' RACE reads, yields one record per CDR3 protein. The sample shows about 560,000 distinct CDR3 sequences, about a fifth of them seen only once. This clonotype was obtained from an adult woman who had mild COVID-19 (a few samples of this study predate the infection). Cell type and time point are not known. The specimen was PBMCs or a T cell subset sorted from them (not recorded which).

CDR3 nucleotide sequence: TGTGCCATCAGTGAACTTAGCGGGAGCACAGATACGCAGTATTTT. It specifies CAISELSGSTDTQYF. The chain employs TRBV10-3 and TRBJ2-3; 7 nucleotides match TRBD2. The CDR3 has 15 residues. V gave up 3 bases and J gave up 0 bases; unmatched junction bases: 3. Looked up from germline, CDR1 is ENHRY and CDR2 is SYGVKD.